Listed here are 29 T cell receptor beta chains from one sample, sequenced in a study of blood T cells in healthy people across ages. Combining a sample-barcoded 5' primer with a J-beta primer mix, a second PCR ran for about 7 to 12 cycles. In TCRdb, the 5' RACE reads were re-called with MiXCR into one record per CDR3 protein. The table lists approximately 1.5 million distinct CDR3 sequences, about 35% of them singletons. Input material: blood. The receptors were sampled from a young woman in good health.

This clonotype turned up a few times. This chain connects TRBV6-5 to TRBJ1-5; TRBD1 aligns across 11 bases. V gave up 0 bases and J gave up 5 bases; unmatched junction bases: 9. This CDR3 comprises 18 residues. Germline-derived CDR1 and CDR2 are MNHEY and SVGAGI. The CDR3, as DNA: TGTGCCAGCAGTTACTCGAGTACGTGGGACAGGGGGTATCAGCCCCAGCATTTT. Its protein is CASSYSSTWDRGYQPQHF.

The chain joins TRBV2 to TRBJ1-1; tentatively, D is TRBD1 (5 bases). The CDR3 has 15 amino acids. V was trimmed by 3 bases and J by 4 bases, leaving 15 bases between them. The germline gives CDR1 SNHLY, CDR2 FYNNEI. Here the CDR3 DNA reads TGTGCCAGCAGTGATTATCAGGGTGGAGGCACTGAAGCTTTCTTT. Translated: CASSDYQGGGTEAFF.

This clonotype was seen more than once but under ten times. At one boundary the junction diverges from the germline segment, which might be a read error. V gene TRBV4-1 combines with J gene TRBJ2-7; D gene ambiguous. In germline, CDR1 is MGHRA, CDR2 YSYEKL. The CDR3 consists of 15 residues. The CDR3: CASNQDSLGSYEQYF. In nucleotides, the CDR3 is TGTGCCAGCAACCAAGATAGTTTGGGGTCCTACGAGCAGTACTTC.

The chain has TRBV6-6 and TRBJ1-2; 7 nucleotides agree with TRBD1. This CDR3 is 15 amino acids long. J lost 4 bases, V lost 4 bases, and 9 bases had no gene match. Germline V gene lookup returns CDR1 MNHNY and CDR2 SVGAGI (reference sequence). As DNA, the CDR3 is TGTGCCAGCAGTTGGACCGACAGGGACCTCTATGGCTACACCTTC. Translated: CASSWTDRDLYGYTF.

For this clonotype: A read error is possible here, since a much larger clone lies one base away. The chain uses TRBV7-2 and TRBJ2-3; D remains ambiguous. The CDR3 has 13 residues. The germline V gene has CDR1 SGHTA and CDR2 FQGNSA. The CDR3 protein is CVSSFTRTDTQYF. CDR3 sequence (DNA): TGTGTCAGCAGCTTTACAAGGACAGATACGCAGTATTTT. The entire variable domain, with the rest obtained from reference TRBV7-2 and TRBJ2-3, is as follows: GAGVSQSPSNKVTEKGKDVELRCDPISGHTALYWYRQSLGQGLEFLIYFQGNSAPDKSGLPSDRFSAERTGGSVSTLTIQRTQQEDSAVYLCVSSFTRTDTQYFGPGTRLTVL.

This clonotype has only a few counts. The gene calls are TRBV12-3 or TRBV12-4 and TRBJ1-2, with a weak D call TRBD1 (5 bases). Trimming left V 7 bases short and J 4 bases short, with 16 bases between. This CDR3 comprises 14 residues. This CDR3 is CASNSGGGGYGYTF. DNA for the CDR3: TGTGCCAGCAACTCCGGCGGTGGGGGCTATGGCTACACCTTC.

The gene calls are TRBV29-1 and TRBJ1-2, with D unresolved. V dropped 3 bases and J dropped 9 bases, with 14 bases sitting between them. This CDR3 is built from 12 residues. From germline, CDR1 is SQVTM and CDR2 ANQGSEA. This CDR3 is CSVDSGRGSYTF. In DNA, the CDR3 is TGCAGCGTTGATTCGGGGAGAGGTAGCTACACCTTC.

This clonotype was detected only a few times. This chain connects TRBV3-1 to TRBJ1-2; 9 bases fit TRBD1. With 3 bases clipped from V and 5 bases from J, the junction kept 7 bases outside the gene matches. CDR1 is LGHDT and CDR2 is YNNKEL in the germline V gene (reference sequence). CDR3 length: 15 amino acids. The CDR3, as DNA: TGTGCCAGCAGCCAGGACGGGACAGGGACATATGGCTACACCTTC. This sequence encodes CASSQDGTGTYGYTF.

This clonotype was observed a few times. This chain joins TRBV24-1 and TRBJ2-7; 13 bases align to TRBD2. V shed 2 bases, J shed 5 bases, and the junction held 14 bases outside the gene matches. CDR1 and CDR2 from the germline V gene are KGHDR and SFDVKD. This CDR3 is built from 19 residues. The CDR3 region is CATSDWTSGGDRLLHEQYF. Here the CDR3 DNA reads TGTGCCACCAGTGATTGGACTAGCGGGGGCGATAGGCTTCTCCACGAGCAGTACTTC.

The CDR3 loop is CASSLKGQGYSPLHF. CDR3 DNA sequence: TGTGCCAGCAGTTTAAAGGGACAGGGGTATTCACCCCTCCACTTT. This chain connects TRBV12-3 or TRBV12-4 to TRBJ1-6; TRBD1 agrees at 10 bases. V was pared by 2 bases and J by 8 bases, with 3 bases of the junction left unmatched. The CDR3 consists of 15 residues.

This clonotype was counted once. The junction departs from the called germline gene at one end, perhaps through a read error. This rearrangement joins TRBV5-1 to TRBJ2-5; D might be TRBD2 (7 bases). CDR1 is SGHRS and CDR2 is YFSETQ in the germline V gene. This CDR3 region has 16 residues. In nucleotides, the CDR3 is TGCGCCGGCAGCTTGGGGGCTAGCGGACCACAAGAGACCCAGTACTTC. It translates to CAGSLGASGPQETQYF.

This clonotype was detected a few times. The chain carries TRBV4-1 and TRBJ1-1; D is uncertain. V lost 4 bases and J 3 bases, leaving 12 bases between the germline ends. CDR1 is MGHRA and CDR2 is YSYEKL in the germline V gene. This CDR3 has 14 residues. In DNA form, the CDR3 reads TGCGCCAGCAGCCTCTTTACCCAGGACACTGAAGCTTTCTTT. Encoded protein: CASSLFTQDTEAFF.

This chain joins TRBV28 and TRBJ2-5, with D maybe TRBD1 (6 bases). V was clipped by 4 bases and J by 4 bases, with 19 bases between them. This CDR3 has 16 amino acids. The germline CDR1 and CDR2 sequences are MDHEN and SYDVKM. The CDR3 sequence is CASSSRDKGWGETQYF. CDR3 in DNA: TGTGCCAGCAGTTCTCGGGACAAAGGGTGGGGAGAGACCCAGTACTTC.

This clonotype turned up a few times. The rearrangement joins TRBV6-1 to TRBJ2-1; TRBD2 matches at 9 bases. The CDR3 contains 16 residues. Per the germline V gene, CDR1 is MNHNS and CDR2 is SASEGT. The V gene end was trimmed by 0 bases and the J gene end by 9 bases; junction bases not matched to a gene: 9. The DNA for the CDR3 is TGTGCCAGCAGTGAAGCGCTATTAGCGGGAGTTTCTGAGCAGTTCTTC. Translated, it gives CASSEALLAGVSEQFF.

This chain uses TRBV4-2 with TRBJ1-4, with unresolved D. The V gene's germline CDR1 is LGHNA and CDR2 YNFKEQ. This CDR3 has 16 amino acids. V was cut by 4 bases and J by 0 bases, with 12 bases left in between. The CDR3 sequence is CASSPQEAATNEKLFF. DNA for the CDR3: TGTGCCAGCAGCCCCCAGGAGGCAGCAACTAATGAAAAACTGTTTTTT.

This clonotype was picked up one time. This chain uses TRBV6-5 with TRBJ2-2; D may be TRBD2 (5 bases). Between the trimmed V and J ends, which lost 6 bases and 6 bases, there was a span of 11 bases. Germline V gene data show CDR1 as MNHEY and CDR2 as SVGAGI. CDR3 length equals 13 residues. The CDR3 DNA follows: TGTGCCAGCAGACCCGGCGGGCCCGGGGAGCTGTTTTTT. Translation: CASRPGGPGELFF.

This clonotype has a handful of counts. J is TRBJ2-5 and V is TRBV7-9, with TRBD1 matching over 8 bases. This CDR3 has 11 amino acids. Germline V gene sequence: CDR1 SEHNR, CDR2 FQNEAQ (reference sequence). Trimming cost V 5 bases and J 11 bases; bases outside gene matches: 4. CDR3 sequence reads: CASSLRQGQYF. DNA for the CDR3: TGTGCCAGCAGCCTGAGACAGGGGCAGTACTTC.

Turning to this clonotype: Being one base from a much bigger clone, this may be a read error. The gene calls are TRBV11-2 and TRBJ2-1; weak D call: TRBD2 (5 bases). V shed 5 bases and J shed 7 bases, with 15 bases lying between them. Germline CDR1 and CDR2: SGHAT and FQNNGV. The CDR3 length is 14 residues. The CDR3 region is CASSPTWRRNEQFF. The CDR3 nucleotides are TGTGCCAGCAGCCCCACGTGGAGGCGGAATGAGCAGTTCTTC.

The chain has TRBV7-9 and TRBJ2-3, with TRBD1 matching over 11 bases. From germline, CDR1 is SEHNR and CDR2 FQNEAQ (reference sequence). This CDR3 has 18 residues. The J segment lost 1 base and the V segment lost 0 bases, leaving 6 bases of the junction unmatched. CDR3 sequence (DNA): TGTGCCAGCAGCTTAGCGTTCGGACAGGGGGCCGGCACAGATACGCAGTATTTT. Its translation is CASSLAFGQGAGTDTQYF.

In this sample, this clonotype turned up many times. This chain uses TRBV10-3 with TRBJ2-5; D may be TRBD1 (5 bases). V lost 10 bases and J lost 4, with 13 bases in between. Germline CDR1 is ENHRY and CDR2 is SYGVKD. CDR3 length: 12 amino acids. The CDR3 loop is CATQGIGETQYF. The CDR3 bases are TGTGCCACCCAGGGAATCGGAGAGACCCAGTACTTC.

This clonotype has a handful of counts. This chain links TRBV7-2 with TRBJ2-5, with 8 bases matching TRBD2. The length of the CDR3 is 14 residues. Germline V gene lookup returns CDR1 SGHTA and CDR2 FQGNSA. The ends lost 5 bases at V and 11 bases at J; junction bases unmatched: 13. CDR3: CASSETSDSLTQYF. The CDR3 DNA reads TGTGCCAGCAGCGAGACTAGCGATTCATTGACGCAGTACTTC.

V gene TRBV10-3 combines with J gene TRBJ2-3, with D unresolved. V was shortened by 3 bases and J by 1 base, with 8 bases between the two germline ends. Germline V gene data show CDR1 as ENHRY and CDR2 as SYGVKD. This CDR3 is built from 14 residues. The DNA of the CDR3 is TGTGCCATCAGTGATGTCGGAGGCACAGATACGCAGTATTTT. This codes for CAISDVGGTDTQYF.

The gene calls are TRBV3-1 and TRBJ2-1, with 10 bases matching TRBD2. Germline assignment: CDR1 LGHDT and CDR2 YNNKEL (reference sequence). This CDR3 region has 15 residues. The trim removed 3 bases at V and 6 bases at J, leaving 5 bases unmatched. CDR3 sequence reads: CASSQSAGGPNEQFF. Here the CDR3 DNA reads TGTGCCAGCAGCCAGTCAGCGGGAGGGCCCAATGAGCAGTTCTTC.

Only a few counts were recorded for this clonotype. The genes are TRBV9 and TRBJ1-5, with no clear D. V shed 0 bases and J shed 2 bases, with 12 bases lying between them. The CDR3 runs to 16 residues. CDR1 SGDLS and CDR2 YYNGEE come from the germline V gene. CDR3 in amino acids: CASSVEYAGGNQPQHF. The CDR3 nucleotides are TGTGCCAGCAGCGTAGAGTACGCGGGCGGCAATCAGCCCCAGCATTTT.

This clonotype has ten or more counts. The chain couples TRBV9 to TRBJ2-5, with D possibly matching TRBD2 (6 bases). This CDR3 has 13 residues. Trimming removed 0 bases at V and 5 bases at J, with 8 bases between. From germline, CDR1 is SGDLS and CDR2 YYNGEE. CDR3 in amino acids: CASSVGGRETQYF. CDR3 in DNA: TGTGCCAGCAGCGTAGGAGGGAGGGAGACCCAGTACTTC.

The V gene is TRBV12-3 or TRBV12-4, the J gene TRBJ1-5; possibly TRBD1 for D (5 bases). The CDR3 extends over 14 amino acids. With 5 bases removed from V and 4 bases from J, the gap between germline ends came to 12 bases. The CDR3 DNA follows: TGTGCCAGCAGTATATTGGGGACGAATCAGCCCCAGCATTTT. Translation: CASSILGTNQPQHF.

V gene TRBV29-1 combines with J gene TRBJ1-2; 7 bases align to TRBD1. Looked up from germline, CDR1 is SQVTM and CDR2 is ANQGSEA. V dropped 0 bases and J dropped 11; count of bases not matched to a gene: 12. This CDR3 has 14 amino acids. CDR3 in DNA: TGCAGCGTTGAAGATGGCCAGGGGGGAAGATCTTACACCTTC. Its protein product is CSVEDGQGGRSYTF.

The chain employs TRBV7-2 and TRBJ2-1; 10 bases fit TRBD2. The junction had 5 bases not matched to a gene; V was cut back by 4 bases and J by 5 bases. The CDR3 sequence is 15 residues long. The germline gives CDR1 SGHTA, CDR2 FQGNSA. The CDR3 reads CASSSAGGAHNEQFF. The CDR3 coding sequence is TGTGCCAGCAGCTCAGCGGGAGGGGCCCACAATGAGCAGTTCTTC.

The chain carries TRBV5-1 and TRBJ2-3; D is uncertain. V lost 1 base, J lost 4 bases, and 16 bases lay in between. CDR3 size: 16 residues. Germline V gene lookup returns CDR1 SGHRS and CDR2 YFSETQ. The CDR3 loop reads CASSLLPDKPADTQYF. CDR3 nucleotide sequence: TGCGCCAGCAGCTTGCTTCCCGACAAACCAGCAGATACGCAGTATTTT.